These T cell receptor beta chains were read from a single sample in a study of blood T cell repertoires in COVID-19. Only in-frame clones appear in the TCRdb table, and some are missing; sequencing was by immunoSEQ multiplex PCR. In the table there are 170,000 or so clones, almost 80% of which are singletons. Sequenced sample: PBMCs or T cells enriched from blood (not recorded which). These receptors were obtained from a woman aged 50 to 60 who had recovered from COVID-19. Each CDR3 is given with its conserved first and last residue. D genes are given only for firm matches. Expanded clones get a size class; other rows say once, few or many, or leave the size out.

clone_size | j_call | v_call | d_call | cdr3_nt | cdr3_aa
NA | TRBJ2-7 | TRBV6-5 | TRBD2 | TGTGCCAGCAGAACCCGGGGTAGCGGGTCCTACGAGCAGTACTTC | CASRTRGSGSYEQYF
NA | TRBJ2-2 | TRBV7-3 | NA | TGTGCCAGCAGTCCATCCGGGACATTTGGCGGGGAGCTGTTTTTT | CASSPSGTFGGELFF
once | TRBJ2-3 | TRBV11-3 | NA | TGTGCCAGCAGCTTAGTCGAGGGTACGCAGTATTTT | CASSLVEGTQYF
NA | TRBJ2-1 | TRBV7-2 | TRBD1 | TGTGCCAGCACGAGGGACAGGAGCTACAATGAGCAGTTCTTC | CASTRDRSYNEQFF
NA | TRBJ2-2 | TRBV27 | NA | TGTGCCAGCAGTCCCTCAAGGGGGGGGCCGAAGACCGGGGAGCTGTTTTTT | CASSPSRGGPKTGELFF
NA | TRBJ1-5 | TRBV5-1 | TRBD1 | TGCGCCAGCAGCCCCGGGACAGGTCGTCAGCCCCAGCATTTT | CASSPGTGRQPQHF
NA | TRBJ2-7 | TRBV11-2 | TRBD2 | TGTGCCAGCAGTTACCTAGCGGGGGAGGGGGAGCAGTACTTC | CASSYLAGEGEQYF
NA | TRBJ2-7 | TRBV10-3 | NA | TGTGCCATCAGTGGAAGACAGGACTACGAGCAGTACTTC | CAISGRQDYEQYF
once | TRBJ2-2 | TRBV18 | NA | TGTGCCAGCTCACCACAGCTCTCCGCCGGGGAGCTGTTTTTT | CASSPQLSAGELFF
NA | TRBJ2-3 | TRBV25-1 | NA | TGTGCCAGCAGGTCCGCCGCCGGGAGTTATGATACGCAGTATTTT | CASRSAAGSYDTQYF
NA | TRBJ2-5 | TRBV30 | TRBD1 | TGTGCCTGGGCAAGAGACAGGGGAAGTAACCAGTACTTC | CAWARDRGSNQYF
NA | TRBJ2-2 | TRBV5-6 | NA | TGTGCCAGCAGCTTCCCAGCGAACACCGGGGAGCTGTTTTTT | CASSFPANTGELFF
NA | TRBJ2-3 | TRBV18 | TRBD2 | TGTGCCAGCTCACCCGGGACTAGCGGAAGCACAGATACGCAGTATTTT | CASSPGTSGSTDTQYF
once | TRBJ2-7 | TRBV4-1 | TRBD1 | TGCGCCAGCAGCCACCCGGGACAGGGCTACGAGCAGTACTTC | CASSHPGQGYEQYF
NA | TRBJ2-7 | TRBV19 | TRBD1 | TGTGCCAGTAGTCCCCGGGACAGGGGCCCCTACGAGCAGTACTTC | CASSPRDRGPYEQYF
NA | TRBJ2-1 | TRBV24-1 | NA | TGTGCCACCAGTGATTTGGATAGTTTACAGTTCTTC | CATSDLDSLQFF
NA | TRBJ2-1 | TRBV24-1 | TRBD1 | TGTGCCGTCACCTCGGGACAGGGGGCAGCAAGGGACAATGAGCAGTTCTTC | CAVTSGQGAARDNEQFF
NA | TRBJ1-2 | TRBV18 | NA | TGTGCCAGCTCACCCTTCGCGATTGACAACAACTATGGCTACACCTTC | CASSPFAIDNNYGYTF
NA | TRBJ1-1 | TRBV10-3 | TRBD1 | TGTGCCACCATCCCGGGACAGGGTATGAACACTGAAGCTTTCTTT | CATIPGQGMNTEAFF
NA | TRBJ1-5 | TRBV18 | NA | TGTGCCAGCTCACCAGGAGCGAATCAGCCCCAGCATTTT | CASSPGANQPQHF
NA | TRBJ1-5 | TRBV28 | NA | TGTGCCAGCAGTTTTGTTCCGGGTACGGGAAAAAATCAGCCCCAGCATTTT | CASSFVPGTGKNQPQHF
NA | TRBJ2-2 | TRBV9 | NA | TGTGCCAGCAGCGGAACCCTAGCGAACGGGGAGCTGTTTTTT | CASSGTLANGELFF
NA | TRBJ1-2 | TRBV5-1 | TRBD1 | TGCGCCAGCAGCCCTGGTGGACAGGGTGGCTACACCTTC | CASSPGGQGGYTF
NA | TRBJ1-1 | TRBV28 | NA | TGTGCCAGCAGTAGGACGGGAAACACTGAAGCTTTCTTT | CASSRTGNTEAFF
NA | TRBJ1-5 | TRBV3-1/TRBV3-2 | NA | TGTGCCAGCAGCCAGTATAGCAATCAGCCCCAGCATTTT | CASSQYSNQPQHF
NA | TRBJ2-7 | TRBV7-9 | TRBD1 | TGTGCCAGCAGCTTAGGGACAGGGGGCTTCAAGGGCGAGCAGTACTTC | CASSLGTGGFKGEQYF
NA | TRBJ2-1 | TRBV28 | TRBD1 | TGTGCCAGCAGTTTACCCCGGACAGGGCGGAATGAGCAGTTCTTC | CASSLPRTGRNEQFF
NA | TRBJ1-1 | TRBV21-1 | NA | TGTGCCAGCAAAGGCAACCACCAAAACAAAGGGGTTGTGAAAAAGGACACTGAAGCTTTCTTT | CASKGNHQNKGVVKKDTEAFF
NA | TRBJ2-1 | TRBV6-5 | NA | TGTGCCAGCAGTTACAGGGGGGGGCAGTTCTTC | CASSYRGGQFF
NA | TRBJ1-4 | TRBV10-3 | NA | TGTGCCATCAGTGGACAGGTTAACGAAAAACTGTTTTTT | CAISGQVNEKLFF
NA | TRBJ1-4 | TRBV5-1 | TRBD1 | TGCGCCAGCAGCTTGGGGGGGACAGGTGAAGAAAAACTGTTTTTT | CASSLGGTGEEKLFF
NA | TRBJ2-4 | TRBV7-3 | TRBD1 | TGTGCCAGCAGCACCAGACAGGGAAACATTCAGTACTTC | CASSTRQGNIQYF
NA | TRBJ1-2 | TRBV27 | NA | TGTGCCAGCAGGTCCCCCGGCCAGGGCTATGGCTACACCTTC | CASRSPGQGYGYTF
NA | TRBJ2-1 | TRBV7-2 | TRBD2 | TGTGCCAGCAGCTCAGGACTAGCGGGTTACAATGAGCAGTTCTTC | CASSSGLAGYNEQFF
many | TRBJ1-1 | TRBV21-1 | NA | TGTGCCAGCAGCAAAAAAGCCCGAGCGGAGAACACTGAAGCTTTCTTT | CASSKKARAENTEAFF
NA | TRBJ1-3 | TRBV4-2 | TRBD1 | TGTGCCAGCAGCCAAGATTACGGGGGGACAGGGATTCGCTCTGGAAACACCATATATTTT | CASSQDYGGTGIRSGNTIYF
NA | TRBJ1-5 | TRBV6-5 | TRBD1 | TGTGCCAGCAGAGGACAGGGGACGAACAATCAGCCCCAGCATTTT | CASRGQGTNNQPQHF